A single T cell receptor beta chain is shown here with its context. Its specificity is unknown. This specimen belongs to a study of cytotoxic CD8 clonotypes in ibrutinib-treated CLL. General study findings and limits: While tracking circulating CD8+ T-cell counts, baseline clonality exceeded that of age-matched healthy donors. Clonality increased at ibrutinib response and stayed stable in sustained remission. At progression, however, it fell back toward baseline.

Assay used: immunoSEQ multiplex PCR; TCRdb lists only in-frame clones, some missing. The profile shows a few hundred thousand clones, around 66% of them singletons. The CDR3 has 14 residues. CDR1 MGHDK and CDR2 SYGVNS come from the germline V gene. V was trimmed by 2 bases and J by 2 bases, leaving 8 bases between them. This sequence originates from a human donor with chronic lymphocytic leukemia. The chain combines TRBV25-1 with TRBJ2-3; D is unclear. Source: PBMCs, taken after 36 months of ibrutinib treatment. Here the CDR3 reads CASSEEEFTDTQYF. For the CDR3, the DNA is TGTGCCAGCAGTGAAGAGGAGTTCACAGATACGCAGTATTTT.